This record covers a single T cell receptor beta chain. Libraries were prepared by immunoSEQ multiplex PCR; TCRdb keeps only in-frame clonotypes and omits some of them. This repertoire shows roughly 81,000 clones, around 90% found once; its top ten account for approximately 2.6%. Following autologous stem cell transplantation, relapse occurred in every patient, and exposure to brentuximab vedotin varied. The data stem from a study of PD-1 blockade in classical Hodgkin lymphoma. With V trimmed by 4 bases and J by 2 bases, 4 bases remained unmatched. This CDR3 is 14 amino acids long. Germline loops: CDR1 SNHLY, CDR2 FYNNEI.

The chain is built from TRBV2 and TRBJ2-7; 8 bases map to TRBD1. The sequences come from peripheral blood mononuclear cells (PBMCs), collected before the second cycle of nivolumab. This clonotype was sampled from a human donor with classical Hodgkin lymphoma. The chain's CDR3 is CASSVGQGPYEQYF. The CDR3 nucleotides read TGTGCCAGCAGTGTCGGACAGGGACCCTACGAGCAGTACTTC.